The T cell receptor beta chain under discussion was sequenced for a study of cytomegalovirus exposure and HLA in healthy donors. About the research overall: Roughly 170 million T cells yielded around 120 million unique TCR beta sequences in earlier analysis. The early release's HLA-typed donors yielded tens of millions of unique TCRs.

In this sample, this clone turned up a few times. Its antigen is not known. Study-wide findings and caveats: When analyzed later, a missense DCLRE1C variant was found to be linked to TCR beta V- and J-gene trimming. Earlier analysis found most TCR beta V segments productive about 90% or about 30% of the time.

Researchers ran the PCR with 60 Vbeta and 13 Jbeta primers. Libraries were prepared by immunoSEQ multiplex PCR; TCRdb keeps only in-frame clonotypes and omits some of them. The sample includes some 190,000 clones, around 79% of them seen just once. The CDR3 spans 15 residues. Trimming removed 6 bases at V and 6 bases at J, with 17 bases between. Germline V gives CDR1 MDHEN, CDR2 SYDVKM. Sequenced: PBMCs. The chain is built from TRBV28 and TRBJ2-2; a weak D match, TRBD2 (5 bases). The source of this sequence is a woman under 30 in good health and CMV-seronegative. CDR3 in DNA: TGTGCCAGCAGACCCCCCCCCACGGGGTCCGGGGAGCTGTTTTTT. This translates into CASRPPPTGSGELFF.